What follows are 30 T cell receptor beta chains derived from one specimen sequenced in a study of blood T cell repertoires in COVID-19 (dated by TCRdb to 2020 to 2022). The library came from the immunoSEQ multiplex PCR assay. In its TCRdb copy, this immuneACCESS table keeps in-frame sequences only and misses some clones. Where compared with another copy, unresolved V genes explain less than half of these, and the others have no known cause. Across this sample there are about 120,000 clones, with 80% to 90% seen only once. Together, the top ten hold roughly 4.4% of the sample. Sequencing was done on a sample of peripheral blood. These receptors were collected from a woman aged 45-59 years with acute or convalescent COVID-19.

The chain links TRBV9 to TRBJ2-3, with TRBD1 matching 7 bases. Germline values: CDR1 SGDLS, CDR2 YYNGEE. There are 12 residues in the CDR3. The V and J ends lost 3 bases and 11 bases, in that order; junction bases with no gene match: 6. CDR3: CASSADRSGQYF. CDR3 nucleotide sequence: TGTGCCAGCAGCGCGGACAGGTCTGGGCAGTATTTT.

The rearrangement uses TRBV28 and TRBJ1-2, with D perhaps matching TRBD1 (6 bases). The germline gives CDR1 MDHEN, CDR2 SYDVKM. The V end was cut by 5 bases, the J end by 0 bases, with 13 bases between. The CDR3 spans 15 residues. CDR3: CASSKPGAANYGYTF. CDR3 nucleotide sequence: TGTGCCAGCAGTAAACCAGGGGCCGCTAACTATGGCTACACCTTC.

This chain links TRBV19 with TRBJ1-5; D call uncertain. Germline values: CDR1 LNHDA, CDR2 SQIVND (reference sequence). The V and J ends lost 4 bases and 1 base respectively, with 5 bases between them. The CDR3 extends over 13 amino acids. CDR3 sequence (DNA): TGTGCCAGTAGTACGTTGAGCAATCAGCCCCAGCATTTT. Residues: CASSTLSNQPQHF.

V and J are TRBV5-6 and TRBJ1-3; D is unclear. V dropped 0 bases and J dropped 4 bases, with 11 bases sitting between them. Germline V gene lookup returns CDR1 SGHDT and CDR2 YYEEEE. The CDR3 loop spans 15 amino acids. CDR3 region: CASSLGQALGNTIYF. The CDR3 DNA is TGTGCCAGCAGCTTGGGTCAGGCTTTAGGAAACACCATATATTTT.

The table lists this clone with a few counts. This sequence joins TRBV19 and TRBJ1-4; 8 nucleotides line up with TRBD1. The CDR3 loop spans 14 amino acids. From germline, CDR1 is LNHDA and CDR2 SQIVND (reference sequence). Germline trimming cut 3 bases from V and 8 bases from J; bases unmatched to any gene: 5. The CDR3 reads CASSITGGEEKLFF. In DNA form, the CDR3 reads TGTGCCAGTAGTATTACAGGGGGAGAAGAAAAACTGTTTTTT.

The V call is TRBV2, the J call TRBJ1-2; D ambiguous. The germline V and J ends were trimmed by 11 bases and 2 bases, with 12 bases remaining between them. The CDR3 loop spans 12 amino acids. In germline, CDR1 is SNHLY, CDR2 FYNNEI. In DNA, the CDR3 is TGTGCCGGTGGTGGGGAGAACTATGGCTACACCTTC. The encoded protein is CAGGGENYGYTF. Variable domain in full (rest from reference TRBV2 and TRBJ1-2): EPEVTQTPSHQVTQMGQEVILRCVPISNHLYFYWYRQILGQKVEFLVSFYNNEISEKSEIFDDQFSVERPDGSNFTLKIRSTKLEDSAMYFCAGGGENYGYTFGSGTRLTVV.

The chain recombines TRBV28 with TRBJ1-1; a possible D gene is TRBD1 (6 bases). V lost 5 bases, J lost 1 base, and 14 bases lay in between. CDR1 and CDR2 from the germline V gene are MDHEN and SYDVKM. This CDR3 is 15 amino acids long. The CDR3: CASSPRDIQNTEAFF. As DNA, the CDR3 is TGTGCCAGCAGTCCCCGGGACATACAGAACACTGAAGCTTTCTTT.

This chain joins TRBV27 and TRBJ2-7; 7 nucleotides align to TRBD2. Germline-derived CDR1 and CDR2 are MNHEY and SMNVEV (reference sequence). The CDR3 totals 16 residues. V trimming: 5 bases; J trimming: 3 bases; junction bases outside the gene matches: 13. In DNA, the CDR3 is TGTGCCAGCAGTCCCCTGCCGGGGGGATCCCTCTACGAGCAGTACTTC. Encoded protein: CASSPLPGGSLYEQYF.

CDR3 DNA: TGCGCCAGCAGCTCCCAGGGAGGAGGCTACACCTTC. Translating gives CASSSQGGGYTF. The V gene is TRBV5-1, the J gene TRBJ1-2; weak D call: TRBD1 (5 bases). The germline CDR1 and CDR2 sequences are SGHRS and YFSETQ. The CDR3 runs 12 residues. Trimming left V 3 bases short and J 8 bases short, with 11 bases between.

The chain is built from TRBV5-8 and TRBJ1-3; 9 bases match TRBD1. Looked up from germline, CDR1 is SGHTS and CDR2 is YDEGEE. CDR3 length equals 14 residues. V gave up 7 bases and J gave up 5 bases; unmatched junction bases: 7. The CDR3 is CASGLQGARNTIYF. The CDR3 DNA follows: TGTGCCAGCGGATTACAGGGGGCCAGAAACACCATATATTTT. Variable domain in full (rest from reference TRBV5-8 and TRBJ1-3): EAGVTQSPTHLIKTRGQQATLRCSPISGHTSVYWYQQALGLGLQFLLWYDEGEERNRGNFPPRFSGRQFPNYSSELNVNALELEDSALYLCASGLQGARNTIYFGEGSWLTVV.

The chain combines TRBV2 with TRBJ2-7, with 9 bases matching TRBD2. Germline CDR1 and CDR2: SNHLY and FYNNEI. This CDR3 comprises 19 residues. V lost 2 bases and J lost 6; bases outside the gene matches: 20. The CDR3 DNA sequence: TGTGCCAGCAGTGAAAGAGGCCTAGCGGGGAGGGCGTTGGGTGGCGAGCAGTACTTC. Protein product: CASSERGLAGRALGGEQYF.

The chain's CDR3 is CATSGAGSNEQFF. The CDR3 DNA is TGTGCCACCAGTGGGGCGGGGAGCAATGAGCAGTTCTTC. This chain joins TRBV24-1 and TRBJ2-1; TRBD2 might be the D (6 bases). V lost 5 bases and J lost 6, with 10 bases in between. The CDR3 sequence is 13 residues long. The germline V gene encodes CDR1 KGHDR and CDR2 SFDVKD.

This chain joins TRBV5-6 and TRBJ2-7; tentative D call: TRBD2 (6 bases). The CDR3 totals 15 residues. Germline CDR1 is SGHDT and CDR2 is YYEEEE. V shed 0 bases and J shed 2 bases, with 12 bases lying between them. The CDR3 coding sequence is TGTGCCAGCAGCTTGGCCTCGGGGGTTCCCTACGAGCAGTACTTC. This sequence encodes CASSLASGVPYEQYF.

This clone was recorded once. The chain couples TRBV21-1 to TRBJ1-2. TRBV21-1 is recorded as a pseudogene. The CDR3 totals 19 residues. The CDR3 bases are TGTGCCAGCAGCGTAGGACGCCTCGCGGAGGAGCTACGTAGGAATGGCTACACCTTC. This translates into CASSVGRLAEELRRNGYTF.

The chain is built from TRBV30 and TRBJ1-4; 9 positions agree with TRBD1. J lost 5 bases, V lost 6 bases, and 4 bases had no gene match. Per the germline V gene, CDR1 is GTSNPN and CDR2 is SVGIG (reference sequence). The CDR3 runs 13 residues. The CDR3 spells CACQQGANEKLFF. The CDR3 nucleotides are TGTGCCTGCCAACAGGGGGCGAATGAAAAACTGTTTTTT. The full variable domain, with the rest looked up from reference TRBV30 and TRBJ1-4, is SQTIHQWPATLVQPVGSPLSLECTVEGTSNPNLYWYRQAAGRGLQLLFYSVGIGQISSEVPQNLSASRPQDRQFILSSKKLLLSDSGFYLCACQQGANEKLFFGSGTQLSVL.

The chain couples TRBV28 to TRBJ2-5; 10 nucleotides line up with TRBD2. Per the germline V gene, CDR1 is MDHEN and CDR2 is SYDVKM. After removal of 7 bases from V and 3 bases from J, the junction contained 11 bases not matched to a gene. The CDR3 is 16 residues long. This chain's CDR3 is CASTASGLAKKETQYF. CDR3 sequence (DNA): TGTGCCAGCACCGCTTCGGGACTAGCGAAAAAAGAGACCCAGTACTTC.

This clone showed up just once. The J gene is TRBJ2-1, the V gene TRBV7-2; 8 bases line up with TRBD2. Germline loops: CDR1 SGHTA, CDR2 FQGNSA. V dropped 0 bases and J dropped 3; count of bases not matched to a gene: 7. The CDR3 covers 17 residues. DNA of the CDR3: TGTGCCAGCAGCTTAGCCGGGCGGCTAGCGGGCTACAATGAGCAGTTCTTC. It codes for CASSLAGRLAGYNEQFF.

A single count supports this clone. The chain has TRBV4-1 and TRBJ1-6, with a weak D call TRBD1 (5 bases). CDR3 size: 14 residues. Germline V gene data show CDR1 as MGHRA and CDR2 as YSYEKL. V shed 3 bases and J shed 10 bases, with 13 bases lying between them. Here the CDR3 DNA reads TGCGCCAGCAGCCACCCCTGGGGGGTATCACCCCTCCACTTT. Encoded protein: CASSHPWGVSPLHF.

This rearrangement joins TRBV24-1 to TRBJ2-2; maybe TRBD1 (5 bases). Trimming shortened V by 0 bases and J by 5 bases, and 6 bases separated the two germline ends. The CDR3 has 14 amino acids. Germline V CDR1 and CDR2: KGHDR, SFDVKD. CDR3 amino acids: CATSDLTGTGELFF. The CDR3 nucleotides are TGTGCCACCAGTGATTTGACAGGAACCGGGGAGCTGTTTTTT.

The rearrangement links TRBV9 to TRBJ1-1; D is unclear. Germline lookup yields CDR1 SGDLS and CDR2 YYNGEE. This CDR3 spans 13 amino acids. The V end lost 0 bases, the J end lost 8 bases, and 11 bases lay between the germline ends. The CDR3, as DNA: TGTGCCAGCAGCGTAGGAGGGATCCGGGAAGCTTTCTTT. Its translation: CASSVGGIREAFF. The variable domain in full, with the rest retrieved from reference TRBV9 and TRBJ1-1, is DSGVTQTPKHLITATGQRVTLRCSPRSGDLSVYWYQQSLDQGLQFLIQYYNGEERAKGNILERFSAQQFPDLHSELNLSSLELGDSALYFCASSVGGIREAFFGQGTRLTVV.

This chain joins TRBV5-6 and TRBJ2-2; D is ambiguous. The germline V and J ends were trimmed by 4 bases and 3 bases, with 4 bases remaining between them. CDR3 size: 12 residues. CDR1 and CDR2 (germline): SGHDT, YYEEEE. The CDR3 region is CASSLYTGELFF. DNA of the CDR3: TGTGCCAGCAGCCTTTACACCGGGGAGCTGTTTTTT.

The V gene is TRBV19, the J gene TRBJ2-3; 10 bases line up with TRBD2. With 3 bases clipped from V and 3 bases from J, the junction kept 6 bases outside the gene matches. The CDR3 is made up of 16 amino acids. Per the germline V gene, CDR1 is LNHDA and CDR2 is SQIVND (reference sequence). The CDR3 sequence: CASSITSGRETDTQYF. In DNA, the CDR3 is TGTGCCAGTAGTATTACCAGCGGGAGGGAAACAGATACGCAGTATTTT.

The chain joins TRBV25-1 to TRBJ1-2, with 8 bases lining up with TRBD1. Per germline, CDR1 MGHDK and CDR2 SYGVNS. V lost 6 bases to trimming and J lost 7 bases; unmatched junction nucleotides: 4. The CDR3 sequence is 12 residues long. The CDR3 reads CASRGTGVGYTF. The DNA of the CDR3 is TGTGCCAGCAGGGGGACAGGAGTTGGCTACACCTTC.

This clone was counted once. This rearrangement joins TRBV29-1 to TRBJ1-1, with 9 bases lining up with TRBD1. This CDR3 spans 13 amino acids. V trimming: 6 bases; J trimming: 1 base; junction bases outside the gene matches: 3. Germline CDR1 is SQVTM and CDR2 is ANQGSEA. The CDR3 sequence: CSVADRGNTEAFF. The CDR3 nucleotides read TGCAGCGTCGCGGACAGGGGGAACACTGAAGCTTTCTTT.

This sequence joins TRBV11-2 and TRBJ2-3; D perhaps matches TRBD1 (6 bases). The CDR3 loop spans 12 amino acids. The germline V gene has CDR1 SGHAT and CDR2 FQNNGV. Trimming shortened V by 4 bases and J by 6 bases, and 8 bases separated the two germline ends. CDR3 sequence (DNA): TGTGCCAGCAGCTCGCAGGGGGATACGCAGTATTTT. Its protein product is CASSSQGDTQYF.

This sequence joins TRBV15 and TRBJ2-5; 9 bases agree with TRBD2. The CDR3 length is 13 residues. V gave up 6 bases and J gave up 7 bases; unmatched junction bases: 6. CDR1 is LNHNV and CDR2 is YYDKDF in the germline V gene (reference sequence). The CDR3 loop is CATRVAGVGTQYF. The CDR3 DNA follows: TGTGCCACCAGAGTAGCGGGAGTTGGGACCCAGTACTTC.

J is TRBJ1-1 and V is TRBV7-6; possibly TRBD1 for D (5 bases). The germline V and J ends were trimmed by 1 base and 2 bases, with 8 bases remaining between them. This CDR3 contains 14 residues. The germline gives CDR1 SGHVS, CDR2 FNYEAQ. The CDR3 spells CASSLDGANTEAFF. The DNA of the CDR3 is TGTGCCAGCAGCTTAGATGGGGCTAACACTGAAGCTTTCTTT.

The chain joins TRBV5-6 to TRBJ1-6, with 7 bases lining up with TRBD1. V lost 0 bases and J lost 5; bases outside the gene matches: 2. CDR3 length equals 15 residues. Germline values: CDR1 SGHDT, CDR2 YYEEEE. The CDR3 sequence: CASSLVDRDNSPLHF. Here the CDR3 DNA reads TGTGCCAGCAGCTTGGTAGACAGGGATAATTCACCCCTCCACTTT.

The rearrangement uses TRBV7-8 and TRBJ2-1, with D possibly matching TRBD1 (6 bases). The CDR3 has 16 residues. Germline CDR1 and CDR2: SGHVS and FQNEAQ. V was clipped by 5 bases and J by 4 bases, with 18 bases between them. This CDR3 is CASSLNFGQKYNEQFF. Here the CDR3 DNA reads TGTGCCAGCAGCCTAAATTTTGGACAGAAATACAATGAGCAGTTCTTC. The full variable domain, its missing parts supplied by reference TRBV7-8 and TRBJ2-1, is GAGVSQSPRYKVAKRGQDVALRCDPISGHVSLFWYQQALGQGPEFLTYFQNEAQLDKSGLPSDRFFAERPEGSVSTLKIQRTQQEDSAVYLCASSLNFGQKYNEQFFGPGTRLTVL.

The gene calls are TRBV18 and TRBJ1-3; D possibly corresponds to TRBD1 (5 bases). V lost 2 bases and J 2 bases, leaving 13 bases between the germline ends. Per the germline V gene, CDR1 is KGHSH and CDR2 is LQKENI. The CDR3 runs 16 residues. The CDR3 here is CASSPYRGSTGNTIYF. The DNA for the CDR3 is TGTGCCAGCTCACCATATAGGGGCAGCACTGGAAACACCATATATTTT.